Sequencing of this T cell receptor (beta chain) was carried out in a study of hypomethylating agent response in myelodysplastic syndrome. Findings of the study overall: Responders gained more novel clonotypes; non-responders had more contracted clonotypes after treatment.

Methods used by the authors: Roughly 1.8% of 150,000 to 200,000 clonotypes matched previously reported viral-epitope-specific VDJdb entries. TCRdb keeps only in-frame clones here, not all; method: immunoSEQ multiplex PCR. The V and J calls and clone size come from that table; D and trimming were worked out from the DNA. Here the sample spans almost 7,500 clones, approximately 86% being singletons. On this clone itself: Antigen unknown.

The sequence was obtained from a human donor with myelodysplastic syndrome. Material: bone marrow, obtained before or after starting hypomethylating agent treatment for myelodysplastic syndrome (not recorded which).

The DNA of the CDR3 is TGTGCCACCACCCCCCGGGGGGGCGGAAACATTCAGTACTTC. It specifies CATTPRGGGNIQYF. The chain employs TRBV15 and TRBJ2-4, with 8 positions matching TRBD2. The CDR3 is 14 residues long. Germline V gives CDR1 LNHNV, CDR2 YYDKDF (reference sequence). V shed 7 bases, J shed 6 bases, and the junction held 8 bases outside the gene matches.